Detailed here is one T cell receptor (beta chain). The antigen remains undetermined. TCRdb reprocessed the 5' RACE reads via MiXCR and lists one record per CDR3 protein. This sample has around 370,000 distinct CDR3 sequences, with roughly 21% found just once. This specimen comes from a study of T-cell memory formation after mild COVID-19. In the study overall: Largely, TCR clusters stayed within a single donor. Study results and caveats: Balance between CD4 and CD8 was seen in clones contracting day 15 to 85, and a CD4+ lean was seen in later expanders. For second-wave clones that peaked at day 37, SARS-CoV-2 specificity went unverified. For contracting clones, CD4+ ones sat mainly in CM and EM, CD8+ in EMRA.

Per the germline V gene, CDR1 is MNHEY and CDR2 is SVGAGI. The CDR3 runs 14 residues. V lost 6 bases to trimming and J lost 14 bases, with 22 bases between them. The sequenced sample was PBMCs or a T cell subset sorted from them (not recorded which). This clonotype was obtained from an adult woman who had mild COVID-19 (a few samples of this study predate the infection). Cell type and time point are not known. The chain recombines TRBV6-5 with TRBJ2-2; a possible D gene is TRBD2 (6 bases). The chain's CDR3 is CASRPTTGVGVLFF. For the CDR3, the DNA is TGTGCCAGCAGGCCGACTACGGGAGTTGGAGTTCTGTTTTTT.